This T cell receptor beta chain was sequenced in a study of beta chain features in type 1 diabetes. Study-wide results and caveats: Moderate yet significant TCRB CDR3 shortening was seen in Type 1 diabetes patients in all four CD4+ subsets.

About this clone: Its antigen is as yet unknown.

The sequenced template was cDNA made from the entire isolated RNA. Clones were read by immunoSEQ multiplex PCR, and TCRdb kept only the in-frame ones, dropping some. The sample contains around 250,000 clones, approximately 15% of which appear only once. The sequence was collected from a man aged 25 to 40 with type 1 diabetes. The sequenced material came from naive CD4+ T cells from blood.

The CDR3: CASTTIAGVGETQYF. CDR3 DNA sequence: TGTGCCAGTACCACGATAGCGGGAGTGGGAGAGACCCAGTACTTC. The chain combines TRBV19 with TRBJ2-5; 9 bases are shared with TRBD2. Germline V gene lookup returns CDR1 LNHDA and CDR2 SQIVND (reference sequence). The V and J ends lost 7 bases and 4 bases, in that order; junction bases with no gene match: 10. CDR3 length: 15 residues. The full variable domain, completed using reference TRBV19 and TRBJ2-5, is DGGITQSPKYLFRKEGQNVTLSCEQNLNHDAMYWYRQDPGQGLRLIYYSQIVNDFQKGDIAEGYSVSREKKESFPLTVTSAQKNPTAFYLCASTTIAGVGETQYFGPGTRLLVL.